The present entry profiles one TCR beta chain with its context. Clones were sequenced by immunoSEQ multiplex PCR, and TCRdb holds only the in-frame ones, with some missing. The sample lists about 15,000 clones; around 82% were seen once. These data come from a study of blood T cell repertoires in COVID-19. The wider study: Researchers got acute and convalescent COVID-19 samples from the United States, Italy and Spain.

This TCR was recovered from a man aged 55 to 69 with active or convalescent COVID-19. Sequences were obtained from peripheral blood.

The CDR3 spells CASSQVALSYEQYF. As DNA, the CDR3 is TGCGCCAGCAGCCAAGTAGCCCTCTCCTACGAGCAGTACTTC. V is TRBV4-1 and J is TRBJ2-7; D gene unclear. V gave up 1 base and J gave up 0 bases, with 7 bases separating them. The germline gives CDR1 MGHRA, CDR2 YSYEKL. The CDR3 contains 14 residues.